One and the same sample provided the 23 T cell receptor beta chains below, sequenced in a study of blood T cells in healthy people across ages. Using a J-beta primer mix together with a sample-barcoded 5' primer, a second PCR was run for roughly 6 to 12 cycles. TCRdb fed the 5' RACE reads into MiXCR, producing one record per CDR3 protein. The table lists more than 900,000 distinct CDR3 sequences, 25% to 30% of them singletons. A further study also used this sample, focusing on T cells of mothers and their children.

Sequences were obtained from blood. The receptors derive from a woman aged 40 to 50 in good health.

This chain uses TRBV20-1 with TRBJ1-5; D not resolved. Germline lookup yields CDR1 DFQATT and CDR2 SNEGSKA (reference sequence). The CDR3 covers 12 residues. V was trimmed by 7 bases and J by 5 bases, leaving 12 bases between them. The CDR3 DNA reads TGCAGTGTGACCGTTCCTCATCAGCCCCAGCATTTT. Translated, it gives CSVTVPHQPQHF.

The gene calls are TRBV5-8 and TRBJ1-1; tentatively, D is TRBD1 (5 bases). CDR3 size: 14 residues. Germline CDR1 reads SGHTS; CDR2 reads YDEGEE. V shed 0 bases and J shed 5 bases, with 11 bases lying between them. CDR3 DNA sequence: TGTGCCAGCAGCTTGGATCAGGGACGAACTGAAGCTTTCTTT. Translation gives CASSLDQGRTEAFF.

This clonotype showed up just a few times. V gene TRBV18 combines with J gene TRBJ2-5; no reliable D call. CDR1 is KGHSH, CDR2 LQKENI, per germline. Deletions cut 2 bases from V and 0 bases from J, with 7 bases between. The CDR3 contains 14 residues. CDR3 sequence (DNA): TGTGCCAGCTCACCAACGACCAACCAAGAGACCCAGTACTTC. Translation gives CASSPTTNQETQYF.

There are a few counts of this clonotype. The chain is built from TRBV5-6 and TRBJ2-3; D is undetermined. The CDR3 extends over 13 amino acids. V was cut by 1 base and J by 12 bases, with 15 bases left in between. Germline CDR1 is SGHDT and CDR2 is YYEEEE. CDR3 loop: CASSLRRSANQYF. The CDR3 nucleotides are TGTGCCAGCAGCTTGAGACGGTCGGCTAACCAGTATTTT.

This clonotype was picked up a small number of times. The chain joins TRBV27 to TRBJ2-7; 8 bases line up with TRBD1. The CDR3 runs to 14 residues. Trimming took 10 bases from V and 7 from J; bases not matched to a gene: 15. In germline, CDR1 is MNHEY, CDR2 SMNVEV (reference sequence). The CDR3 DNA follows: TGTGCCACCAACTTCAGGGGGCAAAATGGGGAGCAGTACTTC. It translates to CATNFRGQNGEQYF.

This CDR3 is CASRGDTLTEAFF. CDR3 sequence (DNA): TGCGCCAGCAGAGGCGACACCCTCACTGAAGCTTTCTTT. The V gene is TRBV10-2, the J gene TRBJ1-1; D gene uncertain. V was pared by 6 bases and J by 4 bases, with 12 bases between. This CDR3 has 13 residues. CDR1 is WSHSY, CDR2 SAAADI, per germline.

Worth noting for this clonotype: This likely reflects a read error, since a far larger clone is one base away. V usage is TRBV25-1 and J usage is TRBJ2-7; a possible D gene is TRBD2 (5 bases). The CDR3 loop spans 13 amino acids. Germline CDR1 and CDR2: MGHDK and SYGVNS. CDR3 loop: CASSLRDSYKQYF. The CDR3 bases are TGTGCCAGCAGTCTCCGGGATTCCTACAAGCAGTACTTC.

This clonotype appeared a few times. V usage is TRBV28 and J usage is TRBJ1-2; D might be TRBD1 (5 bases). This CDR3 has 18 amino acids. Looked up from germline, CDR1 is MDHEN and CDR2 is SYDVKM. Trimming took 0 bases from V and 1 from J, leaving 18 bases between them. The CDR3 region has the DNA TGTGCCAGCAGTTTATGGCAGGGCCGACAGATCCTTAACTATGGCTACACCTTC. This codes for CASSLWQGRQILNYGYTF.

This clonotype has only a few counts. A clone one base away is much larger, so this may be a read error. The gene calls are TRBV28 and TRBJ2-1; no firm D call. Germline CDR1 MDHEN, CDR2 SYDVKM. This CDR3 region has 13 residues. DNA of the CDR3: TGTGCCAGCAGTTTGGGGAACTACAATGATCAGTTCTTC. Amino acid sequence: CASSLGNYNDQFF. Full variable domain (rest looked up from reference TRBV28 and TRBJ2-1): DVKVTQSSRYLVKRTGEKVFLECVQDMDHENMFWYRQDPGLGLRLIYFSYDVKMKEKGDIPEGYSVSREKKERFSLILESASTNQTSMYLCASSLGNYNDQFFGPGTRLTVL.

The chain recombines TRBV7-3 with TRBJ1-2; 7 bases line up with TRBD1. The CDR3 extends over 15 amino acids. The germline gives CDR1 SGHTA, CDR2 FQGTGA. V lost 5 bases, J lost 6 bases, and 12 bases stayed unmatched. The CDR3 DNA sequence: TGTGCCAGCAGCCCGTCCAGGGGGGGCGTAGATGGCTACACCTTC. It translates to CASSPSRGGVDGYTF.

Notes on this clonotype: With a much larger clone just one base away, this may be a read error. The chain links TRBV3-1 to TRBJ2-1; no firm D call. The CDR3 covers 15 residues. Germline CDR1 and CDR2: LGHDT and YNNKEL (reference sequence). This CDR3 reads CASSPTPSSYSEQFF. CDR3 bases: TGTGCCAGCAGCCCTACTCCGAGCTCCTACAGTGAGCAGTTCTTC.

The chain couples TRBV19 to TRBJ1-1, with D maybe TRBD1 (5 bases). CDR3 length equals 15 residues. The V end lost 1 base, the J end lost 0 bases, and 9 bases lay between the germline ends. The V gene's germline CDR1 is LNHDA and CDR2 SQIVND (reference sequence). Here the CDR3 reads CASSIGVQVNTEAFF. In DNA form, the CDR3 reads TGTGCCAGTAGTATAGGGGTACAGGTGAACACTGAAGCTTTCTTT.

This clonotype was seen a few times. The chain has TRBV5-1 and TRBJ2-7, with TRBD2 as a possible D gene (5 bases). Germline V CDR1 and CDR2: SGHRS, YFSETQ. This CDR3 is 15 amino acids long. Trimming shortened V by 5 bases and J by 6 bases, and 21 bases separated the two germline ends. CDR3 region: CASSSGMGMVREQYF. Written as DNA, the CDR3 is TGCGCCAGCAGTTCGGGGATGGGGATGGTCCGCGAGCAGTACTTC.

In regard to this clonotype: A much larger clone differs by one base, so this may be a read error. The CDR3 region is CASSSLRGVAGGLQETQYF. CDR3 bases: TGTGCCAGCAGCTCCCTTAGGGGGGTAGCGGGGGGCCTACAGGAGACCCAGTACTTC. The chain employs TRBV7-2 and TRBJ2-5; 10 nucleotides agree with TRBD2. In germline, CDR1 is SGHTA, CDR2 FQGNSA. The CDR3 is 19 amino acids. V gave up 4 bases and J gave up 5 bases; unmatched junction bases: 19. The variable domain in full, with the rest retrieved from reference TRBV7-2 and TRBJ2-5, is GAGVSQSPSNKVTEKGKDVELRCDPISGHTALYWYRQSLGQGLEFLIYFQGNSAPDKSGLPSDRFSAERTGGSVSTLTIQRTQQEDSAVYLCASSSLRGVAGGLQETQYFGPGTRLLVL.

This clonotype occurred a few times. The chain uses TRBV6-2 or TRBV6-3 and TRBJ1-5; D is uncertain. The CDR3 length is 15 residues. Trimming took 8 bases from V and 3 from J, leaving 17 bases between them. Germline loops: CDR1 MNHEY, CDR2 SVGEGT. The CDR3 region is CASLNGGNSNQPQHF. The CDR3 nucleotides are TGTGCCAGCCTCAACGGAGGGAACTCCAATCAGCCCCAGCATTTT.

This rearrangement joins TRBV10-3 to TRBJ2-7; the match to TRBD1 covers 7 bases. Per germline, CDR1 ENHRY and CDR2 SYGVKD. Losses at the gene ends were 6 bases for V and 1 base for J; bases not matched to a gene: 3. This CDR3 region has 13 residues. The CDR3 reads CAIRGDRSYEQYF. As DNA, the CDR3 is TGTGCCATCAGAGGGGACAGATCCTACGAGCAGTACTTC.

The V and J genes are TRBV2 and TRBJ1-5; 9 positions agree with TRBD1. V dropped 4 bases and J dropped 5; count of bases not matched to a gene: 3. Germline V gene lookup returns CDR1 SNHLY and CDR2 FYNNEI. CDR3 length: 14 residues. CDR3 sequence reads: CASSADRGDQPQHF. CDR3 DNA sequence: TGTGCCAGCAGTGCCGACAGGGGGGATCAGCCCCAGCATTTT.

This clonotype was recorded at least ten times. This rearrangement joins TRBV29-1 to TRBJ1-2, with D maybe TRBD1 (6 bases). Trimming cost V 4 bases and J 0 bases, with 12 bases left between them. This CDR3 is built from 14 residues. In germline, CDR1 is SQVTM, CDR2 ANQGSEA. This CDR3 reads CSVGQGLTNYGYTF. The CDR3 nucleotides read TGCAGCGTTGGGCAGGGGCTGACTAACTATGGCTACACCTTC.

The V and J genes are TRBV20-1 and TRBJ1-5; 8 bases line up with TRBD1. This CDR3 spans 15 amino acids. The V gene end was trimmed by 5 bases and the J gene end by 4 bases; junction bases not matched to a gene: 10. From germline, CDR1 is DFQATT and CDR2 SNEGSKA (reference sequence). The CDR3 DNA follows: TGCAGTGCTCAATCGGGACAGGCCACGAATCAGCCCCAGCATTTT. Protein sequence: CSAQSGQATNQPQHF.

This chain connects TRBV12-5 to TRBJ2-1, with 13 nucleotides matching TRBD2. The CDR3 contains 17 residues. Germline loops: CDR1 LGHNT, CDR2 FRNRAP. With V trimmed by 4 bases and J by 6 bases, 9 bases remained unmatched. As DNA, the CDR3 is TGTGCTAGTGGTTCGAACCTAACTAGCGGGGGGGCCAATGAGCAGTTCTTC. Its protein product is CASGSNLTSGGANEQFF. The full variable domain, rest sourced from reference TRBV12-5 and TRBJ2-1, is DARVTQTPRHKVTEMGQEVTMRCQPILGHNTVFWYRQTMMQGLELLAYFRNRAPLDDSGMPKDRFSAEMPDATLATLKIQPSEPRDSAVYFCASGSNLTSGGANEQFFGPGTRLTVL.

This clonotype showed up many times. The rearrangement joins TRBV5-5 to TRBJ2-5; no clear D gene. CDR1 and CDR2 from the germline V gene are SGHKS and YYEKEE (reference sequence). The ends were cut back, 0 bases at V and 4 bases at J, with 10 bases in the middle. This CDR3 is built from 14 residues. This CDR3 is CASSLEVLIETQYF. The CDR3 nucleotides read TGTGCCAGCAGCTTGGAAGTCCTCATAGAGACCCAGTACTTC.

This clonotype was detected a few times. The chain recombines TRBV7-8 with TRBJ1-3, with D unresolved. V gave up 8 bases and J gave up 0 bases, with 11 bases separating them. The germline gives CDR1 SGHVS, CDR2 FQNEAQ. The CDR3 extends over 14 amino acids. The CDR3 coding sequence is TGTGCCAGCGGTAAGGAAGGCTCTGGAAACACCATATATTTT. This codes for CASGKEGSGNTIYF. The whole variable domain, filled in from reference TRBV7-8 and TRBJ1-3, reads GAGVSQSPRYKVAKRGQDVALRCDPISGHVSLFWYQQALGQGPEFLTYFQNEAQLDKSGLPSDRFFAERPEGSVSTLKIQRTQQEDSAVYLCASGKEGSGNTIYFGEGSWLTVV.

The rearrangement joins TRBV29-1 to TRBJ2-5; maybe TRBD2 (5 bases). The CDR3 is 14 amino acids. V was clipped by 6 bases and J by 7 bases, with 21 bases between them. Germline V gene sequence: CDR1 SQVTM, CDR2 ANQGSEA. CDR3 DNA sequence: TGCAGCGTCCCCGGAGGCATCGGATTAGGGACCCAGTACTTC. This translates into CSVPGGIGLGTQYF.